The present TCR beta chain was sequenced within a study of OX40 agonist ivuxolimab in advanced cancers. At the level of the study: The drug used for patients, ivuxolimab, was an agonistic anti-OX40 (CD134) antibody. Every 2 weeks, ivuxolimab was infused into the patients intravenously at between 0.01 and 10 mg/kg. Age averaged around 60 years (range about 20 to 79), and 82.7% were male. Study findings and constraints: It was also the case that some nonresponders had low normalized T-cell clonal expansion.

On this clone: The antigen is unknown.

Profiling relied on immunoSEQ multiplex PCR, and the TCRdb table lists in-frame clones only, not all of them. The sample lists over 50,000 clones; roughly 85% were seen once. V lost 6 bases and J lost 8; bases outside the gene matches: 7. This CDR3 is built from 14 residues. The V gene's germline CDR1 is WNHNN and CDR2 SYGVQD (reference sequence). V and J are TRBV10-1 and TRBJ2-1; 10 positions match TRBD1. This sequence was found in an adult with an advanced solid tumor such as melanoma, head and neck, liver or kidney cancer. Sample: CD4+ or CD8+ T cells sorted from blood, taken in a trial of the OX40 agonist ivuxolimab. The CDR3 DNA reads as TGCGCCAGCAGCTCCGGGACAGGGGTCTATGAGCAGTTCTTC. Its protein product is CASSSGTGVYEQFF.